This T cell receptor beta chain came from a study of T cell responses to AZD1222 COVID-19 vaccine. As for the study in general: Investigators merged groups given second doses at roughly 4 or roughly 12 weeks. General study results and limits: Baseline serostatus was positive in only a handful of AZD1222 recipients.

Germline-derived CDR1 and CDR2 are SGHRS and YFSETQ. There are 14 residues in the CDR3. Deletions cut 4 bases from V and 6 bases from J, with 16 bases between. Remarks on this clone: Antigen specificity is unknown.

Clones were sequenced by immunoSEQ multiplex PCR, and TCRdb holds only the in-frame ones, with some missing. Found here are fewer than 150,000 clones, roughly nine tenths of them singletons; the top ten hold roughly a tenth. This chain uses TRBV5-1 with TRBJ1-1, with a tentative D call TRBD1 (5 bases). The clonotype was recovered from an adult in good health. Sequencing was performed on peripheral blood, taken on day 0 of AZD1222 vaccination. The CDR3 is CASSALTGGSEAFF. The DNA for the CDR3 is TGCGCCAGCAGCGCACTGACGGGGGGATCTGAAGCTTTCTTT.